The 7 T cell receptor beta chains reported below all come from one sample, sequenced in a study of blood T cell repertoires in COVID-19. Generated by immunoSEQ multiplex PCR, the TCRdb table keeps only in-frame clones and is missing some. The sample lists about 130,000 clones, just under 85% occurring once. Sequences were obtained from peripheral blood. Source of these receptors: a woman aged 80 or over with acute or convalescent COVID-19.

This sequence joins TRBV30 and TRBJ1-1; tentative D call: TRBD1 (5 bases). Germline assignment: CDR1 GTSNPN and CDR2 SVGIG (reference sequence). This CDR3 spans 13 amino acids. The V gene lost 2 bases and the J gene lost 5 bases, with 12 bases spanning the gap. CDR3 bases: TGTGCCTGGAGTCCACGGGGGGAAACTGAAGCTTTCTTT. Amino acid sequence: CAWSPRGETEAFF. The variable domain in full, completed from reference TRBV30 and TRBJ1-1, reads SQTIHQWPATLVQPVGSPLSLECTVEGTSNPNLYWYRQAAGRGLQLLFYSVGIGQISSEVPQNLSASRPQDRQFILSSKKLLLSDSGFYLCAWSPRGETEAFFGQGTRLTVV.

Turning to this clone: The sample contains more than one DNA sequence encoding this CDR3. This sequence joins TRBV18 and TRBJ1-2; D gene ambiguous. The CDR3 totals 11 residues. Trimming cost V 3 bases and J 7 bases, with 6 bases left between them. Germline loops: CDR1 KGHSH, CDR2 LQKENI. CDR3: CASSPGSGYTF. The CDR3 coding sequence is TGTGCCAGCTCACCGGGGAGTGGCTACACCTTC.

The chain employs TRBV2 and TRBJ1-2; the match to TRBD1 covers 8 bases. Trimming took 5 bases from V and 4 from J; bases not matched to a gene: 9. CDR1 SNHLY and CDR2 FYNNEI come from the germline V gene. The CDR3 loop spans 15 amino acids. CDR3 region: CASSLVRGQGYGYTF. The DNA of the CDR3 is TGTGCCAGCAGTCTAGTCAGGGGGCAAGGCTATGGCTACACCTTC.

The V gene is TRBV5-6, the J gene TRBJ1-1; 7 nucleotides align to TRBD1. Trimming cost V 4 bases and J 2 bases; bases outside gene matches: 14. Germline V gene lookup returns CDR1 SGHDT and CDR2 YYEEEE. The CDR3 runs to 17 residues. CDR3 DNA sequence: TGTGCCAGCAGCCCGAATTTACAGGGGAGGACTAACACTGAAGCTTTCTTT. Translation gives CASSPNLQGRTNTEAFF.

The chain is built from TRBV27 and TRBJ2-1; a possible D gene is TRBD2 (6 bases). Germline loops: CDR1 MNHEY, CDR2 SMNVEV (reference sequence). The CDR3 totals 15 residues. Trimming shortened V by 4 bases and J by 0 bases, and 10 bases separated the two germline ends. The CDR3 protein is CASSWDWSSYNEQFF. For the CDR3, the DNA is TGTGCCAGCAGTTGGGACTGGAGCTCCTACAATGAGCAGTTCTTC.

The V and J genes are TRBV6-6 and TRBJ1-5, with 7 bases identical to TRBD1. Germline lookup yields CDR1 MNHNY and CDR2 SVGAGI (reference sequence). The CDR3 consists of 14 residues. The V segment lost 2 bases and the J segment 4 bases; nucleotides outside the gene matches: 2. The CDR3 sequence is CASSYRDRNQPQHF. CDR3 nucleotide sequence: TGTGCCAGCAGTTACCGGGACAGAAATCAGCCCCAGCATTTT.

The CDR3 coding sequence is TGTGCCAGCAGCTTAATGCAGGGGGCTTCGGAGCAGTTCTTC. This codes for CASSLMQGASEQFF. The gene calls are TRBV7-3 and TRBJ2-1; 8 bases agree with TRBD1. The length of the CDR3 is 14 residues. Germline trimming cut 1 base from V and 10 bases from J; bases unmatched to any gene: 6. Germline V lookup: CDR1 SGHTA, CDR2 FQGTGA.